This T cell receptor beta chain emerged from a study of cytomegalovirus exposure and HLA in healthy donors. The study, taken as a whole, reports: A later analysis reported that several of the most significant clusters appeared to be linked to common viral pathogens, among them Epstein-Barr virus.

As to this clone: Its specificity is not known.

A multiplex PCR was run with 60 Vbeta primers and 13 Jbeta primers. Profiling relied on immunoSEQ multiplex PCR, and the TCRdb table lists in-frame clones only, not all of them. The sample has more than 150,000 clones, approximately 80% seen once. The CDR3 runs 15 residues. V lost 6 bases and J lost 7, with 21 bases in between. The germline V gene encodes CDR1 SGHTA and CDR2 FQGNSA. Specimen: PBMCs. This TCR was recovered from a woman aged 40 to 50 in good health and CMV-seropositive. The V and J genes are TRBV7-2 and TRBJ2-5; TRBD2 might be the D (7 bases). The CDR3 DNA reads TGTGCCAGCAGTCCGAGCCGAGGGGGGGGGTGGACCCAGTACTTC. Protein product: CASSPSRGGGWTQYF.